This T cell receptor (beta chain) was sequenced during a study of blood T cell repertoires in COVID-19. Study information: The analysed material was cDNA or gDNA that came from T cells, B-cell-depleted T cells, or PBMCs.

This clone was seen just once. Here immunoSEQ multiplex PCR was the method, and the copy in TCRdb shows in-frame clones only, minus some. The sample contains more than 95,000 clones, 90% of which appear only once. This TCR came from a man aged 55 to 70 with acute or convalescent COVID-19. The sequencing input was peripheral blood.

The CDR3 coding sequence is TGTGCCAGCTGGGAAGAGGGGACTGGCCGATCTGGAAACACCATATATTTT. It codes for CASWEEGTGRSGNTIYF. V usage is TRBV6-1 and J usage is TRBJ1-3, with D possibly being TRBD1 (5 bases). The CDR3 length is 17 residues. The V end was cut by 8 bases, the J end by 1 base, with 21 bases between. CDR1 and CDR2 from the germline V gene are MNHNS and SASEGT.